This T cell receptor (beta chain) originates from a study of blood T cells in healthy people across ages. Whole-study context: Per two T cells, template switching captured roughly one barcoded beta molecule.

General study findings and limits: Naive T cell percentage strongly correlated with TCR beta diversity. Significant beta diversity loss was already apparent by age approximately 40, declining roughly linearly.

This CDR3 contains 15 residues. V lost 6 bases to trimming and J lost 0 bases, with 11 bases between them. Germline CDR1 LGHDT, CDR2 YNNKEL (reference sequence). It was approximately 9 milliliters of peripheral blood that were drawn from each donor. Next came a second PCR, run for about 6 to 11 cycles, which used a sample-barcoded 5' primer along with a J-beta primer mix. Each CDR3 protein gets one entry after TCRdb re-called the 5' RACE reads with MiXCR. The repertoire holds about 1,000,000 distinct CDR3 sequences, under 55% seen once, with around 18% in the top ten. There are a few counts of this clonotype. Its antigen is currently unknown.

This TCR came from a woman aged 55-75 years in good health. Sequenced: blood. This rearrangement joins TRBV3-1 to TRBJ1-4; no firm D call. CDR3 residues: CASSRTHATNEKLFF. DNA for the CDR3: TGTGCCAGCAGTCGTACACACGCAACTAATGAAAAACTGTTTTTT.